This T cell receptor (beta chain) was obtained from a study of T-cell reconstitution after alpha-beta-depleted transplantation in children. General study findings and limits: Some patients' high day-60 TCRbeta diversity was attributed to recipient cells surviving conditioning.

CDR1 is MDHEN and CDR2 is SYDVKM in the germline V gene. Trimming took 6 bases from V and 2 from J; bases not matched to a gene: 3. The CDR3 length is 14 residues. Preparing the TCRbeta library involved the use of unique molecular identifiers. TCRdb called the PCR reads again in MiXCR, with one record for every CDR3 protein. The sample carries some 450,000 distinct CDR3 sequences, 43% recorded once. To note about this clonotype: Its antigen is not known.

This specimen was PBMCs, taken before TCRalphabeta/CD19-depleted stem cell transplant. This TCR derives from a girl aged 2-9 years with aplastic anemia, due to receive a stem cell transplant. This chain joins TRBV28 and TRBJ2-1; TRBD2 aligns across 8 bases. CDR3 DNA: TGTGCCAGCAGGCCGACTAGCGCCTACAATGAGCAGTTCTTC. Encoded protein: CASRPTSAYNEQFF.